A selection of T cell receptor beta chains follows, all from one sample in a study of siplizumab effects on memory and regulatory T cells. Assay used: immunoSEQ multiplex PCR; TCRdb lists only in-frame clones, some missing. The sample records 85,000 to 130,000 clones, more than 85% being singletons. The sample taken for sequencing was CD4+ T cells sorted from blood. These receptors were taken from a human donor in good health. Some clones in this sample may be carry-over from other donors' samples. Both conserved end residues are part of each CDR3. Fields, in order: D gene, J gene, clone size, V gene, CDR3 protein, CDR3 DNA. D genes are given only for firm matches. Size values are once, few and many counts, or a class for expanded clones, and some rows have none.

.,TRBJ2-3,.,TRBV7-2,CASSLRLAAVDTQYF,TGTGCCAGCAGCTTACGTTTAGCGGCGGTAGATACGCAGTATTTT
TRBD2,TRBJ2-3,once,TRBV5-1,CASSPGRATDTQYF,TGCGCCAGCAGCCCCGGGAGGGCCACAGATACGCAGTATTTT
.,TRBJ2-2,.,TRBV5-1,CASSPSGSGELFF,TGCGCCAGCAGCCCAAGCGGGTCCGGGGAGCTGTTTTTT
TRBD1,TRBJ1-1,.,TRBV5-1,CASSLEGQGAIWTEAFF,TGCGCCAGCAGCTTGGAGGGACAGGGGGCGATTTGGACTGAAGCTTTCTTT
.,TRBJ2-7,.,TRBV6-1,CASRATGSTYEQYF,TGTGCCAGCAGAGCTACAGGGTCCACCTACGAGCAGTACTTC
.,TRBJ2-7,.,TRBV7-6,CASSPTGQRTSYEQYF,TGTGCCAGCAGCCCGACCGGGCAGCGAACCTCCTACGAGCAGTACTTC
.,TRBJ1-1,.,TRBV19,CASRFQGNTEAFF,TGTGCCAGTAGGTTTCAGGGGAACACTGAAGCTTTCTTT
.,TRBJ2-1,.,TRBV6-5,CASSQKRSSYNEQFF,TGTGCCAGCAGCCAGAAGCGGAGCTCCTACAATGAGCAGTTCTTC
.,TRBJ2-5,.,TRBV5-8,CASSFIGRSAGKETQYF,TGTGCCAGCAGCTTTATCGGTCGGTCGGCGGGGAAAGAGACCCAGTACTTC
.,TRBJ1-5,once,TRBV19,CASSILRTNQPQHF,TGTGCCAGTAGTATCTTGCGGACTAATCAGCCCCAGCATTTT
TRBD1,TRBJ2-7,.,TRBV7-9,CASSRRDRSSYEQYF,TGTGCCAGCAGCCGTCGGGACAGAAGCTCCTACGAGCAGTACTTC
.,TRBJ2-3,.,TRBV28,CASSLHTMTDTQYF,TGTGCCAGCAGTTTGCACACTATGACAGATACGCAGTATTTT
.,TRBJ2-3,.,TRBV30,CAWTWGASTDTQYF,TGTGCCTGGACATGGGGGGCTAGCACAGATACGCAGTATTTT
.,TRBJ2-5,.,TRBV28,CASSFLIRGGMKETQYF,TGTGCCAGCAGTTTTTTAATCAGGGGAGGTATGAAAGAGACCCAGTACTTC
TRBD1,TRBJ1-6,few,TRBV6-1,CASGTGNNSPLHF,TGTGCCAGCGGGACAGGGAATAATTCACCCCTCCACTTT
.,TRBJ1-4,few,TRBV7-8,CASSPIGGSWEKLFF,TGTGCCAGCAGCCCCATAGGGGGTTCTTGGGAAAAACTGTTTTTT
.,TRBJ2-5,.,TRBV9,CASSATPRRETQYF,TGTGCCAGCAGCGCCACGCCCCGCCGGGAGACCCAGTACTTC
.,TRBJ2-1,.,TRBV5-1,CASSLESVRRGNEQFF,TGCGCCAGCAGCTTGGAATCAGTCAGGAGAGGCAATGAGCAGTTCTTC
.,TRBJ1-5,.,TRBV18,CASSPWDSSNQPQHF,TGTGCCAGCTCACCATGGGACTCGAGCAATCAGCCCCAGCATTTT
.,TRBJ2-5,.,TRBV11-3,CASSLGLQGGIGETQYF,TGTGCCAGCAGCTTAGGCCTCCAAGGCGGGATTGGGGAGACCCAGTACTTC
.,TRBJ2-3,.,TRBV7-2,CASSLWKRSTDTQYF,TGTGCCAGCAGCTTATGGAAAAGGAGCACAGATACGCAGTATTTT
TRBD2,TRBJ2-3,.,TRBV5-1,CASSFSTSGSGDTQYF,TGCGCCAGCAGCTTCTCCACTAGCGGGAGCGGGGATACGCAGTATTTT
TRBD1,TRBJ2-2,.,TRBV7-3,CASSLVQGAGELFF,TGTGCCAGCAGCTTAGTACAGGGGGCCGGGGAGCTGTTTTTT
.,TRBJ1-1,few,TRBV29-1,CSAEGHRNTEAFF,TGCAGCGCCGAAGGGCATAGGAACACTGAAGCTTTCTTT
.,TRBJ2-7,.,TRBV30,CACTGRFGYEQYF,TGTGCCTGCACAGGGAGGTTCGGGTACGAGCAGTACTTC
.,TRBJ1-5,.,TRBV30,CAWSVLGQGNQPQHF,TGTGCCTGGAGTGTTTTGGGGCAGGGCAATCAGCCCCAGCATTTT
.,TRBJ1-2,few,TRBV30,CAWSVHGNGYTF,TGTGCCTGGAGTGTCCACGGGAATGGCTACACCTTC
TRBD2,TRBJ2-3,.,TRBV5-5,CASTIGGLAGGSFSTDTQYF,TGTGCCAGCACCATCGGGGGGCTAGCGGGAGGAAGTTTCAGCACAGATACGCAGTATTTT
TRBD2,TRBJ2-2,.,TRBV2,CASSAGRGNTGELFF,TGTGCCAGCAGTGCCGGGAGGGGGAACACCGGGGAGCTGTTTTTT
.,TRBJ1-1,once,TRBV6-4,CASSESRGTEAFF,TGTGCCAGCAGTGAAAGTCGAGGGACTGAAGCTTTCTTT
TRBD2,TRBJ2-3,.,TRBV5-1,CASSVTSGRTDTQYF,TGCGCCAGCAGCGTGACTAGCGGGAGGACAGATACGCAGTATTTT
.,TRBJ2-7,.,TRBV5-1,CASSLVYSTYEQYF,TGCGCCAGCAGCTTGGTTTACTCGACCTACGAGCAGTACTTC
.,TRBJ1-2,.,TRBV6-1,CASSDSARAIDGYTF,TGTGCCAGCAGTGATTCCGCCAGGGCCATAGATGGCTACACCTTC
.,TRBJ2-3,.,TRBV15,CATSVGRGVENTQYF,TGTGCCACCAGCGTCGGGAGAGGGGTTGAGAATACGCAGTATTTT
.,TRBJ2-2,.,TRBV19,CASSRAGNINTGELFF,TGTGCCAGTAGTCGGGCAGGAAATATTAACACCGGGGAGCTGTTTTTT
.,TRBJ1-5,.,TRBV18,CASSAQGGGQPQHF,TGTGCCAGCTCAGCCCAGGGAGGCGGTCAGCCCCAGCATTTT
TRBD1,TRBJ1-1,once,TRBV11-1,CASSQGTGDTEAFF,TGTGCCAGCAGCCAAGGGACAGGGGATACTGAAGCTTTCTTT
.,TRBJ1-6,.,TRBV21-1,CANPQGTYNSPLHF,TGTGCCAACCCACAGGGGACCTATAATTCACCCCTCCACTTT
TRBD2,TRBJ2-1,.,TRBV5-1,CASSRTSGSIYNEQFF,TGCGCCAGCAGCCGTACTAGCGGGAGTATATACAATGAGCAGTTCTTC
.,TRBJ1-2,.,TRBV2,CASSVQAGPVGGYTF,TGTGCCAGCAGTGTTCAGGCAGGGCCAGTGGGTGGCTACACCTTC